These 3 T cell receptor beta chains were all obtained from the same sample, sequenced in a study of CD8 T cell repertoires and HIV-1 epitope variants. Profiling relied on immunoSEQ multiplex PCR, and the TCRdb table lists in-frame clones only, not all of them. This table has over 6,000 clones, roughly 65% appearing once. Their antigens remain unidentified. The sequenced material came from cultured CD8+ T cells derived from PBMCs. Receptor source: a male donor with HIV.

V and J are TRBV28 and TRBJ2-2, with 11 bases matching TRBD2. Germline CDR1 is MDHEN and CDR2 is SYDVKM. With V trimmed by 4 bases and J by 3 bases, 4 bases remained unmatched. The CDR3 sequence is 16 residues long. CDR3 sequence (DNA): TGTGCCAGCAGTTCACCACTAGCGGGGGACACCGGGGAGCTGTTTTTT. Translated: CASSSPLAGDTGELFF.

Written as DNA, the CDR3 is TGTGCCAGCAGTTTATCCTACGAGCAGTACTTC. Translated: CASSLSYEQYF. V gene TRBV27 combines with J gene TRBJ2-7; D unclear. V shed 0 bases and J shed 3 bases, with 0 bases lying between them. This CDR3 spans 11 amino acids. Germline V gives CDR1 MNHEY, CDR2 SMNVEV (reference sequence).

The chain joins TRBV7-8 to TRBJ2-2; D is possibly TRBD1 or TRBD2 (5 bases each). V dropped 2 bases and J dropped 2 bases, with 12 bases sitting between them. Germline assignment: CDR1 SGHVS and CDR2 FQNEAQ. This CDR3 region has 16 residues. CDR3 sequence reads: CASSLYEGYNTGELFF. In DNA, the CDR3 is TGTGCCAGCAGCTTATATGAGGGGTATAACACCGGGGAGCTGTTTTTT.